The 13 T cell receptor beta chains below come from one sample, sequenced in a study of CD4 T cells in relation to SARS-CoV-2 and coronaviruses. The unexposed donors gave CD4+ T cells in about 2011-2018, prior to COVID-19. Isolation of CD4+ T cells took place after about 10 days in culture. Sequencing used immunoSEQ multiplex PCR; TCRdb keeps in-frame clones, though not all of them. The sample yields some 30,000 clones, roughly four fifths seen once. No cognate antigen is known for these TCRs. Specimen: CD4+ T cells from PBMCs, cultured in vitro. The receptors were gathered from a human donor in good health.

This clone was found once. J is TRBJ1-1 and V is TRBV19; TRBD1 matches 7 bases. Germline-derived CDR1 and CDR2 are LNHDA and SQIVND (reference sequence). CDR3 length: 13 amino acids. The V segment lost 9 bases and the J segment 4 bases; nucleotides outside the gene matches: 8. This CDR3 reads CASRGQAATEAFF. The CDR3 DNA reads TGTGCCAGCCGAGGACAGGCGGCCACTGAAGCTTTCTTT.

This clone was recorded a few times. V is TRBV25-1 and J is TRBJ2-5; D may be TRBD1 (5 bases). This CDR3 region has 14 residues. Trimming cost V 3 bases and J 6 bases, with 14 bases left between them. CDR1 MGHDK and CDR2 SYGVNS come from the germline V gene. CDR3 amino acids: CASSESGWGKTQYF. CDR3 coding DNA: TGTGCCAGCAGTGAGTCAGGGTGGGGAAAGACCCAGTACTTC.

In DNA form, the CDR3 reads TGTGCCAGCAGTGAAAGGAACTATGGCTACACCTTC. Its protein product is CASSERNYGYTF. This chain joins TRBV2 and TRBJ1-2; D call uncertain. The CDR3 is 12 amino acids. Germline-derived CDR1 and CDR2 are SNHLY and FYNNEI. V was trimmed by 2 bases and J by 2 bases, leaving 3 bases between them. The full variable domain, in which reference TRBV2 and TRBJ1-2 provide the parts outside the CDR3, is EPEVTQTPSHQVTQMGQEVILRCVPISNHLYFYWYRQILGQKVEFLVSFYNNEISEKSEIFDDQFSVERPDGSNFTLKIRSTKLEDSAMYFCASSERNYGYTFGSGTRLTVV.

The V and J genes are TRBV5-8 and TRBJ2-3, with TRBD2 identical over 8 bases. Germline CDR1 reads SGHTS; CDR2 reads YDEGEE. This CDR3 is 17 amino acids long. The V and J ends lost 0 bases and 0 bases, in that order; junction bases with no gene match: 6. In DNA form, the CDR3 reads TGTGCCAGCAGCTTGGGGATAGCGGGGACAAGCACAGATACGCAGTATTTT. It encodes CASSLGIAGTSTDTQYF.

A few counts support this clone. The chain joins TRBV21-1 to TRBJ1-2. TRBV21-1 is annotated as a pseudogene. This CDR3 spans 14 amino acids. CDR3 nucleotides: TGTGCCAGCAGCAAAGCGGAAGCTAACTATGGCTACACCTTC. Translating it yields CASSKAEANYGYTF.

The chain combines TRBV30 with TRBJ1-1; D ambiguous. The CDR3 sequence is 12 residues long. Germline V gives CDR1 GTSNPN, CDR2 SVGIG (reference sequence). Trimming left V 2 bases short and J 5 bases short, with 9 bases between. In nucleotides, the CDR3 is TGTGCCTGGAGTACTTTGGGGACTGAAGCTTTCTTT. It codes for CAWSTLGTEAFF.

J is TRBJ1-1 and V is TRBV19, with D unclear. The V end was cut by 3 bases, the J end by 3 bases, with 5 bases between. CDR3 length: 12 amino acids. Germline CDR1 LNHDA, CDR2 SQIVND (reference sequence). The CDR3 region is CASSMGHTEAFF. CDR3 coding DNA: TGTGCCAGTAGTATGGGCCACACTGAAGCTTTCTTT.

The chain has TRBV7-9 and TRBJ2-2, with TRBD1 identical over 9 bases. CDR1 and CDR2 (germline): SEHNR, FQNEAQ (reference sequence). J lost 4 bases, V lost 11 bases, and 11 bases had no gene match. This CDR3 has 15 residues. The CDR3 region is CAGGGQGRSTGELFF. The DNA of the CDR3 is TGTGCCGGGGGGGGACAGGGAAGGAGCACCGGGGAGCTGTTTTTT.

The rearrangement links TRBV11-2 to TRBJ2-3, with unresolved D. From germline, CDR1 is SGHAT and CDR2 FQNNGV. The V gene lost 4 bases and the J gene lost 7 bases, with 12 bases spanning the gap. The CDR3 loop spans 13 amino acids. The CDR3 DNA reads TGTGCCAGCAGCTGGGGTGGGTCGAATACGCAGTATTTT. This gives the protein CASSWGGSNTQYF.

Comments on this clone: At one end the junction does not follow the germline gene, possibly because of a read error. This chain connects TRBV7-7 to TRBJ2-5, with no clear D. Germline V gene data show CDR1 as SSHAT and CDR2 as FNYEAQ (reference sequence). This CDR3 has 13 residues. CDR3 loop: CASSLVGAETQYF. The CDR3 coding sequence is TGTGCTAGCAGCTTAGTTGGTGCAGAGACCCAGTACTTC. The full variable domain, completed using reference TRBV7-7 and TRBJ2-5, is GAGVSQSPRYKVTKRGQDVTLRCDPISSHATLYWYQQALGQGPEFLTYFNYEAQPDKSGLPSDRFSAERPEGSISTLTIQRTEQRDSAMYRCASSLVGAETQYFGPGTRLLVL.

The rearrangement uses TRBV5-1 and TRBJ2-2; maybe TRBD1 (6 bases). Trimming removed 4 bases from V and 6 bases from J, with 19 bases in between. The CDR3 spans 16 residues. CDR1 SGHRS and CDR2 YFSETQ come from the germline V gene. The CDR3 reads CASSAYRARVAGELFF. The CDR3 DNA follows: TGCGCCAGCAGCGCCTACAGGGCCCGGGTGGCCGGGGAGCTGTTTTTT. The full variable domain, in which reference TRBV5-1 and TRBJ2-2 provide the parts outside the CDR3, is KAGVTQTPRYLIKTRGQQVTLSCSPISGHRSVSWYQQTPGQGLQFLFEYFSETQRNKGNFPGRFSGRQFSNSRSEMNVSTLELGDSALYLCASSAYRARVAGELFFGEGSRLTVL.

The CDR3 DNA follows: TGTGCCAGTACCCGACAGGACTCGAATGAAAAACTGTTTTTT. This codes for CASTRQDSNEKLFF. This rearrangement joins TRBV19 to TRBJ1-4; TRBD1 might be the D (6 bases). The germline V gene has CDR1 LNHDA and CDR2 SQIVND (reference sequence). The CDR3 is 14 residues long. V lost 7 bases, J lost 5 bases, and 14 bases lay in between. Full variable domain (missing parts from reference TRBV19 and TRBJ1-4): DGGITQSPKYLFRKEGQNVTLSCEQNLNHDAMYWYRQDPGQGLRLIYYSQIVNDFQKGDIAEGYSVSREKKESFPLTVTSAQKNPTAFYLCASTRQDSNEKLFFGSGTQLSVL.

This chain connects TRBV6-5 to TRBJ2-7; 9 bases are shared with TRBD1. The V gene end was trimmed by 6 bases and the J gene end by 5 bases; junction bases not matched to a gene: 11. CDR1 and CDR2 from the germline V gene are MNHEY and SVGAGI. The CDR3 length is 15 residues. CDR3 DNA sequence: TGTGCCAGCAGGATACAGGGGGCGAATAACAACGAGCAGTACTTC. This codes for CASRIQGANNNEQYF.